The rows below give T cell receptor beta chains drawn from one sample of a study of T-cell reconstitution after alpha-beta-depleted transplantation in children. TCRdb recomputed calls from the PCR reads with MiXCR, one row per CDR3 protein. The sample has approximately 400,000 distinct CDR3 sequences; roughly 16% are singletons. The source was PBMCs, mostly from graft donor cells, collected 360 days after TCRalphabeta/CD19-depleted stem cell transplant. These receptors all stem from a boy younger than two who had a stem cell transplant for Wiskott-Aldrich syndrome, so the T cells may come from the graft donor. The CDR3 runs from the conserved cysteine through the conserved F or W. A D gene is named only where the DNA matches it firmly. For some rows the clone size is stated as once, few or many, or as a class when expanded; others skip it.

V: TRBV3-1; J: TRBJ2-7; D: TRBD1; size: few; CDR3: CASRARDRGGEQYF; DNA: TGTGCCAGCAGAGCTCGGGACAGGGGAGGAGAGCAGTACTTC
V: TRBV20-1; J: TRBJ2-5; D: -; size: few; CDR3: CSATQHGSSETQYF; DNA: TGCAGTGCTACCCAACACGGTTCTTCGGAGACCCAGTACTTC
V: TRBV29-1; J: TRBJ2-7; D: -; size: -; CDR3: CSGYRGAEQYF; DNA: TGCAGCGGATACCGAGGGGCCGAGCAGTACTTC
V: TRBV9; J: TRBJ2-6; D: TRBD2; size: -; CDR3: CASSTGLAGSFTGANVLTF; DNA: TGTGCCAGCAGCACGGGACTAGCGGGAAGTTTTACTGGGGCCAACGTCCTGACTTTC
V: TRBV29-1; J: TRBJ2-5; D: TRBD2; size: -; CDR3: CSGEGTGGETQYF; DNA: TGCAGCGGAGAAGGGACGGGGGGAGAGACCCAGTACTTC
V: TRBV18; J: TRBJ2-1; D: -; size: -; CDR3: CASSPNPNLYNEQFF; DNA: TGTGCCAGCTCACCAAATCCCAACCTATACAATGAGCAGTTCTTC
V: TRBV6-5; J: TRBJ2-7; D: -; size: few; CDR3: CASSYIQQTIYEQYF; DNA: TGTGCCAGCAGTTACATACAGCAAACCATCTACGAGCAGTACTTC
V: TRBV4-3; J: TRBJ2-7; D: TRBD2; size: many; CDR3: CASSRGTRGFYEQYF; DNA: TGCGCCAGCAGCCGTGGGACTAGGGGTTTTTACGAGCAGTACTTC
V: TRBV5-1; J: TRBJ2-1; D: -; size: few; CDR3: CASSLVVDTLGGSYNEQFF; DNA: TGCGCCAGCAGCTTGGTAGTCGACACCCTAGGAGGCTCCTACAATGAGCAGTTCTTC
V: TRBV20-1; J: TRBJ2-1; D: -; size: -; CDR3: CSAAADGPHNEQFF; DNA: TGCAGTGCTGCGGCAGATGGTCCCCACAATGAGCAGTTCTTC
V: TRBV27; J: TRBJ2-5; D: -; size: many; CDR3: CASSSRLRWGQGHKETQYF; DNA: TGTGCCAGCAGTTCCCGCCTAAGGTGGGGACAAGGTCATAAAGAGACCCAGTACTTC
V: TRBV12-3/TRBV12-4; J: TRBJ1-6; D: -; size: -; CDR3: CARSFHFLGTLNSPLHF; DNA: TGTGCCCGCAGTTTTCACTTCCTTGGGACACTCAATTCACCCCTCCACTTT
V: TRBV12-3/TRBV12-4; J: TRBJ2-1; D: -; size: few; CDR3: CASSLGGARYNEQFF; DNA: TGTGCCAGCAGTTTAGGAGGGGCCCGCTACAATGAGCAGTTCTTC
V: TRBV7-9; J: TRBJ2-1; D: TRBD2; size: few; CDR3: CASSSTSGSDNEQFF; DNA: TGTGCCAGCAGCTCGACTAGCGGGAGCGACAATGAGCAGTTCTTC
V: TRBV28; J: TRBJ1-1; D: TRBD1; size: few; CDR3: CASSFAQGAGIRENTEAFF; DNA: TGTGCCAGCAGTTTTGCCCAGGGGGCAGGCATTAGAGAAAACACTGAAGCTTTCTTT
V: TRBV20-1; J: TRBJ1-5; D: -; size: -; CDR3: CSARTQDNQPQHF; DNA: TGCAGTGCTAGAACTCAGGACAATCAGCCCCAGCATTTT
V: TRBV11-3; J: TRBJ2-5; D: -; size: -; CDR3: CASSSRQQGRGQETQYF; DNA: TGTGCCAGCAGCTCACGCCAGCAGGGGAGAGGGCAAGAGACCCAGTACTTC
V: TRBV5-1; J: TRBJ2-3; D: -; size: -; CDR3: CASSPLSGSATDTQYF; DNA: TGCGCCAGCAGCCCTCTTTCAGGATCCGCAACAGATACGCAGTATTTT
V: TRBV12-3/TRBV12-4; J: TRBJ1-2; D: -; size: few; CDR3: CASSFRDRPYGYTF; DNA: TGTGCCAGCAGTTTTCGGGATAGACCCTATGGCTACACCTTC
V: TRBV4-1; J: TRBJ2-1; D: -; size: once; CDR3: CASSHGSRANNEQFF; DNA: TGCGCCAGCAGCCATGGTTCAAGGGCTAACAATGAGCAGTTCTTC
V: TRBV12-3/TRBV12-4; J: TRBJ2-6; D: -; size: -; CDR3: CASTSERFPRTGANVLTF; DNA: TGTGCCAGCACCTCGGAGCGTTTTCCCAGAACTGGGGCCAACGTCCTGACTTTC
V: TRBV27; J: TRBJ2-2; D: -; size: few; CDR3: CASSLTSGIAGELFF; DNA: TGTGCCAGCAGTTTAACCAGTGGTATAGCCGGGGAGCTGTTTTTT
V: TRBV2; J: TRBJ2-3; D: -; size: few; CDR3: CAIGTPSTDTQYF; DNA: TGTGCCATCGGGACTCCCTCCACAGATACGCAGTATTTT
V: TRBV30; J: TRBJ2-7; D: -; size: few; CDR3: CAWNGGQGDEQYF; DNA: TGTGCCTGGAACGGGGGTCAGGGAGACGAGCAGTACTTC
V: TRBV19; J: TRBJ1-6; D: -; size: -; CDR3: CASSRTDNNSPLHF; DNA: TGTGCCAGTAGTAGGACGGATAATAATTCACCCCTCCACTTT
V: TRBV29-1; J: TRBJ2-3; D: TRBD2; size: -; CDR3: CSVGKTSGRADTQYF; DNA: TGCAGCGTGGGGAAGACTAGCGGGAGAGCAGATACGCAGTATTTT
V: TRBV4-1; J: TRBJ2-4; D: TRBD1; size: -; CDR3: CASSQANRGLDIQYF; DNA: TGCGCCAGCAGCCAAGCCAACAGGGGGCTAGACATTCAGTACTTC
V: TRBV10-3; J: TRBJ2-1; D: -; size: -; CDR3: CAISAVDNEQFF; DNA: TGTGCCATCAGCGCGGTGGACAATGAGCAGTTCTTC
V: TRBV7-8; J: TRBJ2-7; D: TRBD1; size: -; CDR3: CASSRRRDSRRYF; DNA: TGTGCCAGCAGCAGAAGACGGGACAGCCGGCGGTACTTC
V: TRBV6-5; J: TRBJ2-1; D: -; size: -; CDR3: CASSYEGADYNEQFF; DNA: TGTGCCAGCAGTTACGAAGGGGCCGACTACAATGAGCAGTTCTTC
V: TRBV28; J: TRBJ1-6; D: -; size: few; CDR3: CASSLRSSPLHF; DNA: TGTGCCAGCAGTCTTAGGAGTTCACCCCTCCACTTT
V: TRBV29-1; J: TRBJ2-3; D: -; size: -; CDR3: CSVRGGLTDTQYF; DNA: TGCAGCGTGAGGGGCGGGCTCACAGATACGCAGTATTTT
V: TRBV7-2; J: TRBJ2-7; D: TRBD1; size: many; CDR3: CASRGQTYEQYF; DNA: TGTGCCAGCAGGGGACAGACCTACGAGCAGTACTTC
V: TRBV28; J: TRBJ2-4; D: -; size: many; CDR3: CASSPGGRNIQYF; DNA: TGTGCCAGCAGTCCAGGGGGGAGGAACATTCAGTACTTC